This TCR beta chain was retrieved from a study of cytomegalovirus exposure and HLA in healthy donors. Study overall: Earlier findings included roughly 100 million unique TCR beta sequences obtained from 170 million or so T cells. Broader study findings: In presence/absence analyses, roughly uniform sequencing depth across donors was assumed. Reportedly, fewer N-insertions than the approximately 600-donor mean appeared in an Asian-associated ancestry cluster in a later analysis.

The PCR ran on 60 Vbeta and 13 Jbeta primers. Profiling relied on immunoSEQ multiplex PCR, and the TCRdb table lists in-frame clones only, not all of them. The table shows 45,000 to 65,000 clones, with 82% occurring only once. Note on this clone: Its target is unknown.

Although they were nominally healthy when sampled, donors likely had unrecorded immune exposures. V was cut by 10 bases and J by 5 bases, with 10 bases left in between. Germline V gene sequence: CDR1 MNHEY, CDR2 SMNVEV (reference sequence). The CDR3 loop spans 11 amino acids. The sequencing sample was made of PBMCs. The source is a woman younger than 35 in good health and CMV-seronegative. J is TRBJ2-3 and V is TRBV27, with D possibly TRBD2 on 5 matching bases. CDR3: CATSEGDTQYF. The CDR3, as DNA: TGTGCCACCTCTGAGGGAGATACGCAGTATTTT.